This T cell receptor beta chain emerged from a study of T-cell memory formation after mild COVID-19. Study-level background: TCR clusters were mostly donor specific. General study results and limits: CM and EM subsets held most contracting CD4+ clones; EMRA held CD8+ ones.

Points on this clonotype: Its antigen remains unknown.

Sample barcodes and UMIs were carried by the TCR alpha and TCR beta cDNA libraries that 5'RACE generated with constant-segment primers. TCRdb itself ran the 5' RACE reads through MiXCR, one entry per CDR3 protein. In the table there are around 340,000 distinct CDR3 sequences, under 25% of which are singletons. Trimming shortened V by 0 bases and J by 5 bases, and 8 bases separated the two germline ends. This CDR3 has 13 residues. Germline CDR1 reads SGDLS; CDR2 reads YYNGEE. The rearrangement joins TRBV9 to TRBJ2-5; a possible D gene is TRBD2 (5 bases). Sample: PBMCs or a T cell subset sorted from them (not recorded which). This clonotype originated in an adult woman who had mild COVID-19 (a few samples of this study predate the infection). Cell type and time point are not known. The CDR3 region is CASSVAGWETQYF. CDR3 DNA sequence: TGTGCCAGCAGCGTAGCGGGGTGGGAGACCCAGTACTTC.